This entry features one TCR beta chain sequence. Its target is not known. The data stem from a study of radiation and T cells in renal cell carcinoma. Study-wide context: Nephrectomy followed 15 Gy stereotactic body radiation by 4 weeks.

The assay was immunoSEQ multiplex PCR, and TCRdb's table has in-frame clones only and misses some. Of roughly 130,000 clones in the sample, approximately 75% were seen once. Study conclusions and caveats: From baseline, blood top tumor clonotypes peaked at 2 weeks post-radiation. Without pretreatment biopsies, baseline tumor clonotype presence was undetermined.

Sample time point: blood 2 weeks post-SBRT. Treatment meaning: 15 Gy SBRT to primary tumor, nephrectomy 4 weeks later. Germline lookup yields CDR1 SGHDT and CDR2 YYEEEE. V lost 1 base and J lost 4, with 6 bases in between. The CDR3 has 13 residues. The gene calls are TRBV5-6 and TRBJ2-1; D unresolved. The input for sequencing was blood, taken from a patient whose treatment included radiotherapy and nephrectomy. The sequence was obtained from a woman aged 55-70 years with renal cell carcinoma. The CDR3 DNA is TGTGCCAGCAGCTTGTACCCGTACAATGAGCAGTTCTTC. Its translation: CASSLYPYNEQFF.